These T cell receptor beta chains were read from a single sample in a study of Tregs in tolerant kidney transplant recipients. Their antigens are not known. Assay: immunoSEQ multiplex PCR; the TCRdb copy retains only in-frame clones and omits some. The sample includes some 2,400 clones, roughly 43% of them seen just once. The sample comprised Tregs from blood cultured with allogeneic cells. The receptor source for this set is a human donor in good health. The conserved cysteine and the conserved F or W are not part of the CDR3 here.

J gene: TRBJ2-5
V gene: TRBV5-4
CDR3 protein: ASSVPGLAEETQY

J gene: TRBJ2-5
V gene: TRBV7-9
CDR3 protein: ASSVPGLAEETQY

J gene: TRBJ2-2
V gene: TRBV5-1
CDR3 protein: ASSLRQGDTGELF

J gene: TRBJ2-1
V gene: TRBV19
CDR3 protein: ATLRGGSSYNEQF

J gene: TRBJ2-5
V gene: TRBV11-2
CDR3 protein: ASSLGVASMGGETQY

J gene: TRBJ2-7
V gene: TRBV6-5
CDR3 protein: ASSPYRASYEQY

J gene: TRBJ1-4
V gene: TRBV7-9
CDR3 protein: ASSPNEGGEKLF

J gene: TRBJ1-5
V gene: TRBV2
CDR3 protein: ASSLDSIGQPQH

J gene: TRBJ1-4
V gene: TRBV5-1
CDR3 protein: ASSLTGNGEKLF

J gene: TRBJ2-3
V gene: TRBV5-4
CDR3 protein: ASSRVDTQY

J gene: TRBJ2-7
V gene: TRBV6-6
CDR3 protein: ASSYSGVRAYEQY

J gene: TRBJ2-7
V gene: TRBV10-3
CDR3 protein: ASRPSLGLATYEQY

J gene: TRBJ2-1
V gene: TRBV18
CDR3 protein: ASSLLELHPNEQF

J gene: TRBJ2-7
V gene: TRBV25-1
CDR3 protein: ASSPREGEQY

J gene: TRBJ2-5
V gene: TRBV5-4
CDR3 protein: ASSFPQETQY

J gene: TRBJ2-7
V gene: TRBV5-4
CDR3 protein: ASSLGTGTGRYEQY

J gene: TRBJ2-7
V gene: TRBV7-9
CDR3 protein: ASSLSGRGLYEQY

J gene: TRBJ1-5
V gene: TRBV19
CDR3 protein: ASSIVIGTGDQPQH

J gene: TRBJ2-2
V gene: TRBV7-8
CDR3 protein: ASKLRPLGTGELF

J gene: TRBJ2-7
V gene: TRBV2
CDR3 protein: ASGAYAPGKQY

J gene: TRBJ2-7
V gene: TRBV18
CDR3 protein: ASSPDRSSYEQY

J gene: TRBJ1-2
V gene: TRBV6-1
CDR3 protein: ASSQGYGYT

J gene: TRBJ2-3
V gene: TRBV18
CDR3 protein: ASSAADTQY

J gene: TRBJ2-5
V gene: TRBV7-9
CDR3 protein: ASSLVWGRQETQY

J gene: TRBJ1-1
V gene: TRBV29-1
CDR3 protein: SADRGNTEAF

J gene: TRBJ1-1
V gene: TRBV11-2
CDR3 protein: ASSSRTGGWMNTEAF

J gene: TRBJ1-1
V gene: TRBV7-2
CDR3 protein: ASSLLMRTEAF

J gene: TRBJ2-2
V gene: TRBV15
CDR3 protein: ATSRDRAGGELF

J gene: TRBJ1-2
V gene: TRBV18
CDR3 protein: ASSPMPDRYYGYT

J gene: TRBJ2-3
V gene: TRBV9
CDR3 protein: ASSVGLAEDTQY

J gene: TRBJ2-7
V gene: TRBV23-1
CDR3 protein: ASSHPGQGAPGAYEQY

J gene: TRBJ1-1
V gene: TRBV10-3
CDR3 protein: AISDSRIGRNTEAF

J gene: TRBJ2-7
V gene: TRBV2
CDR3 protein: ASSDRGIYEQY

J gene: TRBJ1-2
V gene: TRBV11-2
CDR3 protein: ASSNNPGSGYT

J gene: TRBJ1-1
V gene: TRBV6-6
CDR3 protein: ASTTLGRVWNTEAF

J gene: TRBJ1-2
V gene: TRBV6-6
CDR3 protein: ASSRLGQGENYGYT

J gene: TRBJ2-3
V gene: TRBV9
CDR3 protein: ASSVGAGGYTDTQY

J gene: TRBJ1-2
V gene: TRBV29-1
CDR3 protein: SVVGAYGYT

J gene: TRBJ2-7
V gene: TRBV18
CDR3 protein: ASSPSRGGTGEQY

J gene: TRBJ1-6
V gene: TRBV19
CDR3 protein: ASSPNGRGNSPLH

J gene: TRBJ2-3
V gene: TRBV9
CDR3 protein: ASSVWGRGTDTQY

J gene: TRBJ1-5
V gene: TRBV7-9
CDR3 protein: ASSLVPTGRNQPQH

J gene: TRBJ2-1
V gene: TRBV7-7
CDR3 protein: ASGSYNEQF

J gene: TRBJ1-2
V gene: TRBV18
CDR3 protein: ASSPRGGYGYT

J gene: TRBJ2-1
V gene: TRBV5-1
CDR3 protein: ASSLVRGGLTAYNEQF

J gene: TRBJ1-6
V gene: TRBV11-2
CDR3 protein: ASSLLGSFNSPLH

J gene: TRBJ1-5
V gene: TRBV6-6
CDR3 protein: ASSYSRGGNQPQH

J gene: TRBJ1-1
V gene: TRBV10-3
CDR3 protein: ASSRGQGWNTEAF

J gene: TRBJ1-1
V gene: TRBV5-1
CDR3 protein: ASSPAGGNTEAF

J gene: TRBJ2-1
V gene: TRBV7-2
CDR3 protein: ASSFGLAGVVIQNEQF

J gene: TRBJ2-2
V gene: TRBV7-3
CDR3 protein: ASSRVSQRGALSTGELF

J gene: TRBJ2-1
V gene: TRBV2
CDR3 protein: ASNPLAGSYNEQF